Each of the 26 T cell receptor beta chains below was sequenced from the same sample in a study of blood T cell repertoires in COVID-19. Method: immunoSEQ multiplex PCR; TCRdb's copy keeps in-frame clones and lacks some. The data show about 180,000 clones, about 82% seen once. Sequenced sample: peripheral blood. All receptors derive from a man over 45 with active or convalescent COVID-19.

The J gene is TRBJ2-1, the V gene TRBV3-1 (or the pseudogene TRBV3-2), with TRBD2 matching over 8 bases. Per the germline V gene, CDR1 is LGHDT and CDR2 is YNNKEL (reference sequence). With 5 bases clipped from V and 9 bases from J, the junction kept 9 bases outside the gene matches. The CDR3 spans 14 residues. Here the CDR3 DNA reads TGTGCCAGCAGCGTTGACGGGAGGGCCGGTGAGCAGTTCTTC. It codes for CASSVDGRAGEQFF.

The chain links TRBV3-1 (or the pseudogene TRBV3-2) to TRBJ1-4; 10 positions match TRBD1. Germline V gene sequence: CDR1 LGHDT, CDR2 YNNKEL (reference sequence). Trimming at V came to 4 bases and at J to 4 bases, leaving 6 bases not matched to a gene. This CDR3 spans 16 amino acids. CDR3 amino acids: CASSLRTGGGNEKLFF. CDR3 DNA sequence: TGTGCCAGCAGCCTCCGGACAGGGGGTGGTAATGAAAAACTGTTTTTT.

The chain joins TRBV4-3 to TRBJ2-3; 9 bases fit TRBD2. This CDR3 is 15 amino acids long. The V gene end was trimmed by 3 bases and the J gene end by 6 bases; junction bases not matched to a gene: 7. In germline, CDR1 is LGHNA, CDR2 YSLEER. The CDR3 DNA reads TGCGCCAGCAGCCAGAGTAGCGGGAGTAGGGATACGCAGTATTTT. Translated, it gives CASSQSSGSRDTQYF.

The chain uses TRBV6-2 or TRBV6-3 and TRBJ1-5, with 8 bases that match TRBD1. The CDR3 consists of 15 residues. The V segment lost 4 bases and the J segment 6 bases; nucleotides outside the gene matches: 8. Germline CDR1 MNHEY, CDR2 SVGEGT. The CDR3 reads CASSFSQGASQPQHF. CDR3 sequence (DNA): TGTGCCAGCAGTTTCTCCCAGGGGGCGAGTCAGCCCCAGCATTTT.

The V call is TRBV9, the J call TRBJ2-3; perhaps TRBD2 as D (6 bases). In germline, CDR1 is SGDLS, CDR2 YYNGEE. V was pared by 3 bases and J by 2 bases, with 7 bases between. This CDR3 is built from 13 residues. As DNA, the CDR3 is TGTGCCAGCAGCGCGGGGGACACAGATACGCAGTATTTT. As protein: CASSAGDTDTQYF.

The chain has TRBV11-3 and TRBJ1-1; D gene ambiguous. Trimming shortened V by 7 bases and J by 2 bases, and 11 bases separated the two germline ends. The CDR3 loop spans 13 amino acids. Per the germline V gene, CDR1 is SGHNT and CDR2 is YENEEA. CDR3 region: CASKRPQNTEAFF. CDR3 in DNA: TGTGCCAGCAAGCGGCCGCAAAACACTGAAGCTTTCTTT.

This rearrangement joins TRBV7-9 to TRBJ2-2; 12 bases align to TRBD2. V lost 4 bases, J lost 3 bases, and 3 bases stayed unmatched. Germline CDR1 and CDR2: SEHNR and FQNEAQ (reference sequence). The CDR3 spans 16 residues. The DNA of the CDR3 is TGTGCCAGCAGCTCAGGGACTAGCGGGTACACCGGGGAGCTGTTTTTT. As protein: CASSSGTSGYTGELFF.

The chain joins TRBV7-6 to TRBJ2-7; D perhaps matches TRBD1 (6 bases). V was pared by 4 bases and J by 6 bases, with 13 bases between. Germline lookup yields CDR1 SGHVS and CDR2 FNYEAQ. The CDR3 totals 13 residues. CDR3 region: CASSSRTDSEQYF. The CDR3 nucleotides are TGTGCCAGCAGCTCTAGGACAGACTCCGAGCAGTACTTC.

CDR3 protein: CASSLAGVSNEQFF. The CDR3 DNA follows: TGTGCCAGCAGCTTAGCGGGAGTATCCAATGAGCAGTTCTTC. The chain links TRBV11-3 to TRBJ2-1; a possible D gene is TRBD2 (6 bases). This CDR3 comprises 14 residues. Germline lookup yields CDR1 SGHNT and CDR2 YENEEA. Trimming left V 1 base short and J 6 bases short, with 10 bases between.

V and J are TRBV7-2 and TRBJ2-1, with D possibly being TRBD2 (6 bases). The V gene lost 2 bases and the J gene lost 8 bases, with 10 bases spanning the gap. The CDR3 length is 13 residues. CDR1 and CDR2 from the germline V gene are SGHTA and FQGNSA. CDR3 sequence reads: CASSLFREYEQFF. The CDR3, as DNA: TGTGCCAGCAGCTTATTTCGGGAGTATGAGCAGTTCTTC.

Written as DNA, the CDR3 is TGTGCCAGCAGCTTTTTGAGGTGGGGGCTCTCTGGGGCCAACGTCCTGACTTTC. Translation gives CASSFLRWGLSGANVLTF. The rearrangement joins TRBV5-4 to TRBJ2-6, with D possibly being TRBD1 (6 bases). From germline, CDR1 is SGHNT and CDR2 YYREEE (reference sequence). Trimming left V 2 bases short and J 0 bases short, with 15 bases between. The length of the CDR3 is 18 residues.

In DNA form, the CDR3 reads TGTGCCAGCAGGCTTATACAGGGCGCTAATGAAAAACTGTTTTTT. Its translation is CASRLIQGANEKLFF. The genes are TRBV2 and TRBJ1-4; possibly TRBD1 for D (6 bases). The CDR3 is 15 residues long. The V end was cut by 6 bases, the J end by 3 bases, with 14 bases between. The germline V gene has CDR1 SNHLY and CDR2 FYNNEI.

The CDR3 DNA is TGTGCCAGTAGTATAGAGGGACAGTGGCACTATGGCTACACCTTC. Translated: CASSIEGQWHYGYTF. The chain combines TRBV19 with TRBJ1-2; TRBD1 matches at 7 bases. CDR1 and CDR2 from the germline V gene are LNHDA and SQIVND (reference sequence). The junction had 4 bases not matched to a gene; V was cut back by 0 bases and J by 3 bases. This CDR3 has 15 amino acids.

The J gene is TRBJ1-1, the V gene TRBV5-4; D is possibly TRBD1 (6 bases). CDR3 size: 14 residues. Between the trimmed V and J ends, which lost 3 bases and 3 bases, there was a span of 12 bases. Germline V gene data show CDR1 as SGHNT and CDR2 as YYREEE (reference sequence). The CDR3 bases are TGTGCCAGCAGCTGGGAGGGGGGGGACACTGAAGCTTTCTTT. Translation gives CASSWEGGDTEAFF. The full variable domain, rest sourced from reference TRBV5-4 and TRBJ1-1, is ETGVTQSPTHLIKTRGQQVTLRCSSQSGHNTVSWYQQALGQGPQFIFQYYREEENGRGNFPPRFSGLQFPNYSSELNVNALELDDSALYLCASSWEGGDTEAFFGQGTRLTVV.

The CDR3 spells CASSPPVMRRDSNEQFF. CDR3 nucleotides: TGTGCCAGCTCACCACCTGTTATGAGGAGAGACAGCAATGAGCAGTTCTTC. This chain connects TRBV18 to TRBJ2-1; D may be TRBD1 (5 bases). The V end was cut by 0 bases, the J end by 6 bases, with 18 bases between. Per germline, CDR1 KGHSH and CDR2 LQKENI. This CDR3 has 17 amino acids.

This rearrangement joins TRBV27 to TRBJ2-7; maybe TRBD1 (6 bases). V lost 6 bases, J lost 6 bases, and 24 bases lay in between. This CDR3 contains 16 residues. CDR1 is MNHEY, CDR2 SMNVEV, per germline (reference sequence). Written as DNA, the CDR3 is TGTGCCAGCAGCCCGCAGGGGAGTGGGTCTCGGGTCGAGCAGTACTTC. It encodes CASSPQGSGSRVEQYF.

CDR3 sequence (DNA): TGCGCCAGCAGTAAGTGGGCGCAGGGAACTTTTGGGGCCAACGTCCTGACTTTC. It yields the protein CASSKWAQGTFGANVLTF. This chain joins TRBV4-3 and TRBJ2-6; TRBD1 is a possible D gene (5 bases). Germline-derived CDR1 and CDR2 are LGHNA and YSLEER. The CDR3 extends over 18 amino acids. The V end was cut by 6 bases, the J end by 3 bases, with 21 bases between.

The chain links TRBV18 to TRBJ2-1; D might be TRBD2 (6 bases). Trimming stripped 1 base from V and 8 bases from J, with 18 bases between. CDR3 length: 16 amino acids. Germline V CDR1 and CDR2: KGHSH, LQKENI. The CDR3 here is CASSPRERERVDEQFF. The DNA of the CDR3 is TGTGCCAGCTCACCACGGGAACGGGAGAGAGTGGATGAGCAGTTCTTC.

The rearrangement links TRBV3-1 (or the pseudogene TRBV3-2) to TRBJ2-3; 7 nucleotides match TRBD2. In germline, CDR1 is LGHDT, CDR2 YNNKEL (reference sequence). The CDR3 extends over 12 amino acids. Losses at the gene ends were 5 bases for V and 5 bases for J; bases not matched to a gene: 1. The CDR3 here is CASSTGGDTQYF. The CDR3 DNA reads as TGTGCCAGCAGCACGGGGGGAGATACGCAGTATTTT.

The chain joins TRBV19 to TRBJ2-2; 10 bases are shared with TRBD2. The CDR3 contains 14 residues. With V trimmed by 6 bases and J by 6 bases, 4 bases remained unmatched. Germline V gene data show CDR1 as LNHDA and CDR2 as SQIVND (reference sequence). For the CDR3, the DNA is TGTGCCAGTAGAACCGGACTAGCGGCCGGGGAGCTGTTTTTT. Translation: CASRTGLAAGELFF.

V usage is TRBV5-5 and J usage is TRBJ2-1, with 7 bases fitting TRBD2. Germline V gives CDR1 SGHKS, CDR2 YYEKEE (reference sequence). The CDR3 spans 14 residues. The trim removed 2 bases at V and 10 bases at J, leaving 9 bases unmatched. The CDR3 loop reads CASSFNRGGSEQFF. The DNA for the CDR3 is TGTGCCAGCAGCTTCAATCGCGGGGGAAGCGAGCAGTTCTTC.

The rearrangement joins TRBV24-1 to TRBJ1-2; D remains ambiguous. The germline CDR1 and CDR2 sequences are KGHDR and SFDVKD. The V and J ends lost 3 bases and 8 bases respectively, with 18 bases between them. The length of the CDR3 is 15 residues. The CDR3 here is CATSDDRGDRGGYTF. The CDR3 bases are TGTGCCACCAGTGATGACCGAGGAGACCGTGGCGGCTACACCTTC.

The chain has TRBV27 and TRBJ2-2; no firm D call. CDR1 MNHEY and CDR2 SMNVEV come from the germline V gene (reference sequence). This CDR3 contains 12 residues. V lost 8 bases and J lost 5, with 9 bases in between. CDR3 sequence: CASGSRTGELFF. The CDR3 nucleotides read TGTGCCAGCGGTTCTCGTACCGGGGAGCTGTTTTTT.

This chain connects TRBV4-2 to TRBJ2-7; maybe TRBD1 (5 bases). The CDR3 is 14 amino acids. Germline V CDR1 and CDR2: LGHNA, YNFKEQ. Trimming pared 1 base from V and 6 bases from J, leaving 13 bases between. The CDR3 region is CASSQVGRVSEQYF. For the CDR3, the DNA is TGTGCCAGCAGCCAAGTCGGCAGGGTGAGCGAGCAGTACTTC.

The genes are TRBV6-5 and TRBJ2-1, with D possibly TRBD2 on 6 matching bases. The CDR3 extends over 14 amino acids. From germline, CDR1 is MNHEY and CDR2 SVGAGI. V was pared by 5 bases and J by 9 bases, with 17 bases between. CDR3 loop: CASSTNAGRGEQFF. The DNA for the CDR3 is TGTGCCAGCAGTACTAATGCGGGACGTGGTGAGCAGTTCTTC.

The rearrangement joins TRBV24-1 to TRBJ2-1, with 10 bases fitting TRBD2. The V gene's germline CDR1 is KGHDR and CDR2 SFDVKD. With V trimmed by 8 bases and J by 8 bases, 8 bases remained unmatched. The CDR3 consists of 14 residues. The CDR3: CATILAGALDEQFF. CDR3 nucleotides: TGTGCCACCATTCTAGCGGGAGCGTTAGATGAGCAGTTCTTC.